The rows below give T cell receptor beta chains drawn from one sample of a study of T cell clonotyping in hematopoietic cell transplantation. Sequencing used immunoSEQ multiplex PCR; TCRdb keeps in-frame clones, though not all of them. Of roughly 50,000 clones in the sample, approximately 90% were seen once. Sequenced material: peripheral blood mononuclear cells, taken before stem cell transplant. Receptor source: a man aged 60 to 75 with biphenotypic leukemia. Some clones in this sample may be carry-over from other donors' samples. The CDR3 runs from the conserved cysteine through the conserved F or W. Fields, in order: clone size, J gene, V gene, CDR3 length, D gene, CDR3 protein, CDR3 DNA. A D gene is named only where the DNA matches it firmly. Rows give clone size only sometimes, using once, few, many, or a class for an expanded clone.

NA TRBJ2-3 TRBV6-1 13 NA CATSPSYRDTQYF TGTGCCACCTCACCAAGCTATCGTGATACGCAGTATTTT
NA TRBJ1-2 TRBV28 13 NA CASSFSRNYGYTF TGTGCCAGCAGTTTCAGTCGGAACTATGGCTACACCTTC
NA TRBJ1-3 TRBV28 14 NA CATYTGQVGNTIYF TGTGCCACCTATACGGGTCAAGTCGGAAACACCATATATTTT
NA TRBJ1-2 TRBV30 13 NA CAWSVGVAGNLWF TGTGCCTGGAGTGTAGGTGTGGCGGGGAATCTTTGGTTC
NA TRBJ2-1 TRBV7-2 15 TRBD2 CASSLEASGTNEQFF TGTGCCAGCAGCTTAGAGGCTAGCGGGACCAATGAGCAGTTCTTC
NA TRBJ1-1 TRBV7-2 14 NA CASSFGPTDGEAFF TGTGCCAGCAGCTTCGGTCCTACCGACGGTGAAGCTTTCTTT
NA TRBJ2-3 TRBV7-2 15 NA CASSLQSAVTDTQYF TGTGCCAGCAGCTTACAGTCAGCGGTCACAGATACGCAGTATTTT
NA TRBJ2-3 TRBV5-1 14 NA CASSLRTNTDTQYF TGCGCCAGCAGCTTGCGGACTAACACAGATACGCAGTATTTT
NA TRBJ2-7 TRBV6-1 15 TRBD1 CASSEVTGASYEQYF TGTGCCAGCAGTGAAGTTACAGGGGCCTCCTACGAGCAGTACTTC
NA TRBJ2-6 TRBV6-4 18 NA CASSEFAGPPTGANVLTF TGTGCCAGCAGTGAGTTCGCAGGACCTCCTACTGGGGCCAACGTCCTGACTTTC
NA TRBJ1-1 TRBV7-2 13 NA CASSLAQNTEAFF TGTGCCAGCAGCTTAGCGCAGAACACTGAAGCTTTCTTT
NA TRBJ2-7 TRBV27 13 NA CASSANFAYEQYF TGTGCCAGCAGTGCGAACTTCGCGTACGAGCAGTACTTC
NA TRBJ2-1 TRBV19 16 TRBD2 CASSVSGTSSYNEQFF TGTGCCAGTAGTGTGAGCGGGACTAGCTCCTACAATGAGCAGTTCTTC
NA TRBJ2-7 TRBV7-9 14 TRBD2 CASTRAGVDYEQYF TGTGCCAGCACCCGAGCGGGAGTGGATTACGAGCAGTACTTC
NA TRBJ1-2 TRBV7-9 14 NA CASSSGFAGYGYTF TGTGCCAGCAGCTCCGGGTTCGCGGGGTATGGCTACACCTTC
NA TRBJ2-1 TRBV19 16 NA CASSISRGSSYNEQFF TGTGCCAGTAGTATAAGTCGGGGATCTTCCTACAATGAGCAGTTCTTC
NA TRBJ2-3 TRBV5-4 14 NA CASSLTTSFATQYF TGTGCCAGCAGCCTAACTACTAGTTTCGCTACGCAGTATTTT
NA TRBJ1-1 TRBV27 14 TRBD1 CASSPGDRNTEAFF TGTGCCAGCAGTCCCGGGGACAGGAACACTGAAGCTTTCTTT
NA TRBJ1-4 TRBV6-6 14 NA CASSSTTTNEKLFF TGTGCCAGCAGTTCGACAACAACTAATGAAAAACTGTTTTTT
NA TRBJ2-2 TRBV7-7 13 NA CASSRDSTGELFF TGTGCTAGCAGCCGTGACAGTACCGGGGAGCTGTTTTTT
NA TRBJ1-3 TRBV5-4 15 NA CASSNRDTRGNTIYF TGTGCCAGCAGCAACCGGGACACCAGGGGAAACACCATATATTTT
once TRBJ2-6 TRBV15 16 NA CATSRGQGSGANVLTF TGTGCCACCAGCAGAGGGCAGGGGTCTGGGGCCAACGTCCTGACTTTC
NA TRBJ2-4 TRBV4-3 14 NA CASSQENRVDIQYF TGCGCCAGCAGCCAAGAAAACAGGGTGGACATTCAGTACTTC
NA TRBJ1-5 TRBV30 15 TRBD1 CAWSVGTGAGQPQHF TGTGCCTGGAGTGTCGGGACAGGGGCTGGTCAGCCCCAGCATTTT
NA TRBJ1-2 TRBV7-2 15 NA CASSFRETRNYGYTF TGTGCCAGCAGCTTCAGGGAGACTCGGAACTATGGCTACACCTTC
NA TRBJ2-2 TRBV28 17 TRBD2 CASSLLAGGLNTGELFF TGTGCCAGCAGTTTACTAGCGGGAGGCCTGAACACCGGGGAGCTGTTTTTT
NA TRBJ2-2 TRBV2 16 TRBD2 CASSGEGGRGTGELFF TGTGCCAGCAGTGGAGAAGGCGGGAGGGGCACCGGGGAGCTGTTTTTT
NA TRBJ1-1 TRBV30 14 NA CAWSVGGDRTEAFF TGTGCCTGGAGTGTGGGGGGGGATAGGACTGAAGCTTTCTTT
NA TRBJ1-5 TRBV25-1 14 NA CASSERGAKQPQHF TGTGCCAGCAGTGAACGCGGCGCGAAACAGCCCCAGCATTTT
NA TRBJ2-2 TRBV11-3 15 NA CASSLDAGATGELFF TGTGCCAGCAGCTTAGACGCCGGGGCTACGGGGGAGCTGTTTTTT
NA TRBJ2-2 TRBV29-1 15 NA CSVEPLGTVTGELFF TGCAGCGTTGAACCTCTCGGGACGGTCACCGGGGAGCTGTTTTTT
once TRBJ1-2 TRBV7-2 13 NA CASSLGQGYGYTF TGTGCCAGCAGCTTAGGGCAGGGCTATGGCTACACCTTC
NA TRBJ2-7 TRBV28 14 NA CASTSNLGGSEQYF TGTGCCAGCACCTCCAACTTAGGGGGGAGCGAGCAGTACTTC
NA TRBJ2-3 TRBV7-9 14 TRBD1 CASGPTGNTDTQYF TGTGCCAGCGGGCCGACAGGGAACACAGATACGCAGTATTTT
NA TRBJ2-7 TRBV5-4 12 NA CASSLDRNEQYF TGTGCCAGCAGCTTGGACAGAAACGAGCAGTACTTC
NA TRBJ1-1 TRBV29-1 15 NA CSVKPYLGDSTEAFF TGCAGCGTTAAACCGTACCTCGGGGATAGCACTGAAGCTTTCTTT
NA TRBJ2-3 TRBV15 15 NA CATSRDLASTDTQYF TGTGCCACCAGCAGAGATCTAGCGTCGACAGATACGCAGTATTTT
NA TRBJ2-7 TRBV6-1 12 NA CASSGTFGGQYF TGTGCCAGCAGTGGGACTTTCGGCGGGCAGTACTTC